Detailed here is one TCR beta chain. No antigen is known for it. Base quality data are lacking; no much larger clone is found one base away. This record belongs to a study of beta chain features in type 1 diabetes (dated by TCRdb to between 2017 and 2018). The study in broad terms: Mean age, gender distribution, total cell number and subset yield were not different between patients and healthy donors. A total of around 110,000,000 sorted cells were examined across all samples, and RNA yield correlated strongly with the number of cells per subset. The study compared the TCRB repertoires of sorted circulating CD4+ T cell subsets in recently diagnosed type 1 diabetes patients with those in matched healthy donors. Whereas all 30 or so donors provided naive and central memory subsets, regulatory and stem cell-like memory subsets were isolated from just 8 patients and roughly 8 healthy donors.

A single peripheral blood draw of about 116 mL on average was collected from each donor into heparinised tubes. A BD FACSAria II was used to sort naive, central memory, regulatory and stem cell-like memory CD4+ T cells with a panel that included CD45RO, CCR7, CD25, CD127, CD95 and CD27. Every sorted population had a purity above 95%. Right away, PBMCs were isolated by Lymphoprep density gradient centrifugation and were stained directly, with no culture step. So that batch effects would be minimized, each experiment stained and sorted samples in pairs, pairing one healthy donor with one patient. From its cysteine to its phenylalanine, the CDR3 spans 14 amino acids. Only the CDR3 portion is preserved as DNA: 42 bases, with reading frame beginning at the first base. Based on the germline V gene (reference sequence), the CDR1 and CDR2 sequences are SEHNR and FQNEAQ. Here V drops 3 bases and J drops 6 bases, and the junction holds 6 bases not matched to any gene.

All of the isolated RNA was reverse transcribed with the High Capacity cDNA Reverse Transcription Kit, so expressed TCRB transcripts were sequenced. Naive, central memory and regulatory T cell samples underwent deep immunoSEQ sequencing, averaging about 3.57 million total reads per sample. Sorted cells were lysed in RLT buffer and RNA was extracted with DNase-treated RNeasy Micro or Mini kits, depending on cell number. To prevent cross-contamination, each cell subset was processed individually, whereas patient and healthy donor samples were processed jointly. The immunoSEQ multiplex PCR was used to amplify TCRB sequences from cDNA, yielding 87-bp fragments that span the CDR3 region. Sequencing of the amplicons was performed on the Illumina HiSeq platform. The source study handled its data this way. PCR bias was computationally corrected using synthetic template baselines, reads within Hamming distance 2 were collapsed, and singletons that could not be merged were discarded. Reads were aligned to IMGT to assign V, D and J genes, CDR3 length, and insertions or deletions at six rearrangement sites. Within each subset, clonotype counts were normalized to sorted cell number, and only after that were true diversity and Gini coefficients computed with the tcR R package. The overlap coefficient, calculated on TCRB nucleotide sequences, was used to measure repertoire sharing. As a proxy for the pre-selection repertoire, out-of-frame TCRB sequences from naive cells were analyzed. TCRdb obtained this table from immuneACCESS and retained in-frame rearrangements with V and J assigned. These tables miss some clones; where compared with another copy, unresolved V genes account for less than half of the shortfall, and the remainder is unexplained. V, J and clone size are those of that table, while D and trimming were read from the DNA. This sample holds roughly 240,000 clones; roughly 15% were observed only once. The ten largest account for around 0.03% of the sample.

Study-wide conclusions, independent of this receptor: Shorter templates might be favored by PCR, yet because patient and control samples were amplified and corrected together, any such skew would affect both groups equally. At VDJ recombination sites, type 1 diabetes patients had fewer insertions and more deleted nucleotides, which implies abnormalities in thymic rearrangement. Naive, central memory and regulatory TCRB repertoires appeared more similar among patients than among healthy donors. A moderate but significant shortening of TCRB CDR3 length was observed in type 1 diabetes patients in all four CD4+ subsets. Because cDNA was sequenced instead of genomic DNA, activated cells with high expression could be over-represented, although the groups did not differ in activation or CD3 levels. HLA sub-analyses involved small numbers of individuals, so any influence of HLA type on TCRB rearrangement remained unresolved.

The sequence was obtained from a woman in her forties in good health. The sequenced sample was naive CD4+ T cells from blood. This sample's cell subset or site label indicates: true naive CD4+ T cells. The V and J segments used are TRBV7-9 and TRBJ1-1; a stretch of 8 junction bases matches TRBD1. The CDR3 loop reads CASSFPGGLAEAFF. At the DNA level, the sequence is TGTGCCAGCAGCTTCCCAGGGGGCTTGGCTGAAGCTTTCTTT.